A selection of T cell receptor beta chains follows, all from one sample in a study of blood T cell repertoires in COVID-19. TCRdb's copy holds only in-frame clones and misses some; the assay was immunoSEQ multiplex PCR. This sample carries 140,000 or so clones, over 80% of them seen once, and the ten largest clones take approximately 40%. Sequenced sample: peripheral blood. Source of these receptors: a man aged 50-60 years who had recovered from COVID-19. The conserved cysteine and the conserved F or W are not part of the CDR3 here. A D gene is named only where the DNA matches it firmly. Clone size is given for some rows only: seen once, a few or many times, or a class if the clone is expanded.

TRBV11-2	NA	TRBD2	ASSYGTSGYNEQF
TRBV6-5	NA	NA	ASSPPGSEVYEQY
TRBV6-5	NA	NA	ASRFAGYGLF
TRBV2	NA	NA	ASSEVAAGGYT
TRBV5-1	NA	TRBD2	ASSLAVGTTQKQETQY
TRBV5-4	once	TRBD1	ASNVQGVVNTIY
TRBV11-2	NA	NA	ATREGRNGYT
TRBV7-9	NA	TRBD2	ASSPTAGGLLRTQY
TRBV2	once	NA	ASSEPVIANTGELF
TRBV2	NA	TRBD2	ASLGGGDNEQF
TRBV11-2	NA	NA	ASTASASRETQY
TRBV5-1	NA	TRBD2	ASSFSSGGSYNEQF
TRBV7-2	NA	TRBD2	ASSSTGTSSMTQY
TRBV7-2	NA	NA	ASSPGVRETQY
TRBV4-3	medium-sized	TRBD1	ASSQDRVNSPLH
TRBV10-3	NA	TRBD1	AINGQGVYNEQF
TRBV7-9	few	TRBD1	ASSLAAGQEQTQY
TRBV7-2	once	TRBD2	ASSLFSGGAGETQY
TRBV5-1	NA	NA	ASSLVRQNNSPLH
TRBV5-1	NA	NA	ASSRMGQGPDNSPLH
TRBV5-6	NA	TRBD1	ASSLARQGSSEKLF
TRBV5-4	NA	NA	ASSPAYEQY
TRBV5-4	NA	NA	ASSFGGFQETQY
TRBV27	NA	NA	ASGKLDRNTEAF
TRBV27	few	NA	ASSLSRLGTEAF
TRBV18	NA	TRBD1	ASSPGQGGSPLH
TRBV7-6	NA	NA	ASSLRGATDTQY
TRBV27	once	TRBD1	ASSLRPLGGGGVYSYNSPLH
TRBV6-1	NA	NA	ASSERRGTTANEKLF
TRBV2	NA	NA	ASSEEGGVGVTEAF
TRBV25-1	NA	TRBD1	ASSATGGNTEAF
TRBV7-2	NA	NA	ASSQDSYQETQY
TRBV4-1	NA	TRBD1	ASSLGQGAVTEAF
TRBV4-1	NA	TRBD2	ASRPSTSGGYEQY
TRBV29-1	NA	NA	SVRPGGDTEAF
TRBV18	NA	NA	ASSPGGQGEKLF
TRBV4-3	NA	NA	ASSQFRDISYEQY
TRBV24-1	once	NA	ATSDSGTPSTDTQY
TRBV7-9	NA	TRBD1	ASSSGTGNTEAF
TRBV7-9	NA	TRBD1	ASSRDSANYGYT
TRBV6-5	NA	NA	ASSDDRVAYGYT
TRBV5-1	once	TRBD2	ASSFASGASNEQF
TRBV6-5	NA	TRBD1	ASRQGYDSPLH
TRBV11-3	NA	NA	ASTHGGASGTGELF
TRBV6-2/TRBV6-3	NA	NA	ASSYKQQEIAKNIQY
TRBV2	NA	NA	ASSESTADTQY
TRBV7-2	NA	TRBD1	ASSFRDRERYGYT
TRBV7-2	NA	TRBD2	ASSLAGLADYEQY
TRBV30	NA	NA	AWSGTRANVLT
TRBV11-2	once	NA	ASSLVVSSYEQY
TRBV25-1	NA	NA	ASSDSPDSSMNTEAF
TRBV11-3	NA	NA	ASSFEQNYGYT
TRBV7-2	NA	NA	ASSEQPTRNTGELF
TRBV6-5	NA	NA	ASTSSIENNSPLH
TRBV9	NA	TRBD2	ASSVDWGGEQY
TRBV6-5	NA	NA	ASSYSYGRSNQPQH
TRBV7-7	NA	TRBD2	ASSLGLAGLETQY